This T cell receptor (beta chain) was profiled in a study of cytomegalovirus exposure and HLA in healthy donors. Study-wide findings and caveats: Per published reports, the classifier diagnosed cytomegalovirus status with high specificity and sensitivity. Most TCR beta V segments were productive about 87% or about 30% of the time in an earlier analysis. With later analysis, a missense DCLRE1C variant became linked to TCR beta V- and J-gene trimming.

The PCR was carried out with 60 Vbeta primers and 13 Jbeta primers. In the original processing: It was a later analysis that counted about 80 million unique TCR beta chains, of which approximately 9.9 million were shared. Produced via immunoSEQ multiplex PCR; TCRdb's table is partial and in-frame only. That table furnishes V, J and clone size, whereas the DNA furnished D and trimming. The sample records under 95,000 clones, around 82% being singletons. A remark on this clone: Its specificity is unknown.

This CDR3 contains 13 residues. CDR1 and CDR2 from the germline V gene are SGHDT and YYEEEE. The sequenced sample consisted of PBMCs. The receptor was derived from a male donor in good health and CMV-seronegative. This chain joins TRBV5-6 and TRBJ2-5; the D is unclear. Gene TRBJ2-7 matches the end of the DNA better, so the J call may be wrong. In nucleotides, the CDR3 is TGTGCCAGCAGCTTAGGCAGGAACCTCGAGCAGTACTTC. Encoded protein: CASSLGRNLEQYF.